This T cell receptor beta chain stems from a study of Graves' ophthalmopathy and Graves' hyperthyroidism. Details on this clonotype: The target antigen is unknown.

V lost 3 bases, J lost 7 bases, and 19 bases lay in between. CDR1 is SGHDT, CDR2 YYEEEE, per germline. The CDR3 runs 15 residues. Overall study results and limits: The blood repertoire also included most expanded thyroid clonotypes above 0.001 frequency. Classification of ophthalmopathy versus stable hyperthyroidism by a 13-signature model yielded just under 90% sensitivity and just under 84% specificity.

A duration under 3 months, NOSPECS ≥4, CAS ≥3 and moderate-to-severe activity characterized the donors with ophthalmopathy. A volume of 10 ml of fresh peripheral blood supplied the PBMCs. Amplifying from RNA transcripts, the study obtained TCR beta CDR3 regions. HTBI primers served in a first-round RT-PCR, which a second-round multiplex PCR followed. Via MiXCR, TCRdb re-called the multiplex PCR reads, giving one row per CDR3 protein. The table has hundreds of thousands of distinct CDR3 sequences, roughly 40% seen once. The sequence derives from an adult man with Graves' ophthalmopathy. The chain couples TRBV5-6 to TRBJ1-2, with unresolved D. Sequencing input: peripheral blood. The CDR3 DNA reads TGTGCCAGCAGCTCATTCAGTGGTGCTATGGGTGGCTACACCTTC. This encodes CASSSFSGAMGGYTF.